The 21 T cell receptor beta chains reported below all come from one sample, sequenced in a study of radiotherapy plus CTLA-4 blockade in lung cancer. TCRdb's copy holds only in-frame clones and misses some; the assay was immunoSEQ multiplex PCR. The sample has about 51,000 clones, about three quarters seen once; the top ten hold 2% to 2.5%. The specimen comprised peripheral blood, sampled from a patient treated with radiotherapy plus ipilimumab. The receptors come from a human donor with non-small cell lung cancer whose response to radiotherapy plus ipilimumab could not be evaluated.

V gene TRBV7-2 combines with J gene TRBJ2-7; D perhaps matches TRBD2 (7 bases). V gave up 0 bases and J gave up 5 bases, with 11 bases separating them. Germline V CDR1 and CDR2: SGHTA, FQGNSA. The CDR3 is 14 amino acids. The CDR3 region is CASSLARGANEQYF. DNA for the CDR3: TGTGCCAGCAGCTTAGCCCGGGGGGCCAACGAGCAGTACTTC.

This clone was detected only once. The chain employs TRBV18 and TRBJ2-7, with TRBD2 identical over 12 bases. Looked up from germline, CDR1 is KGHSH and CDR2 is LQKENI. The V gene end was trimmed by 6 bases and the J gene end by 2 bases; junction bases not matched to a gene: 5. This CDR3 is 15 amino acids long. This CDR3 is CASSNGLAGTYEQYF. The DNA of the CDR3 is TGTGCCAGCTCGAACGGACTAGCGGGGACCTACGAGCAGTACTTC.

V usage is TRBV5-4 and J usage is TRBJ2-5; maybe TRBD2 (6 bases). In germline, CDR1 is SGHNT, CDR2 YYREEE (reference sequence). V lost 0 bases to trimming and J lost 3 bases, with 9 bases between them. CDR3 length: 14 amino acids. In DNA form, the CDR3 reads TGTGCCAGCAGCTTGGCGGAGCGGGAAGAGACCCAGTACTTC. Its translation: CASSLAEREETQYF.

The CDR3 DNA follows: TGTGCCGCAAGAACAAGGGGGCGGGCAGATACGCAGTATTTT. This codes for CAARTRGRADTQYF. The chain recombines TRBV30 with TRBJ2-3, with 7 bases aligning to TRBD1. The J segment lost 4 bases and the V segment lost 8 bases, leaving 12 bases of the junction unmatched. The CDR3 spans 14 residues. Looked up from germline, CDR1 is GTSNPN and CDR2 is SVGIG (reference sequence).

CDR3 sequence reads: CASSSKSGGTTYGYTF. The CDR3 nucleotides read TGTGCCAGCAGCTCAAAATCAGGGGGCACGACCTATGGCTACACCTTC. J is TRBJ1-2 and V is TRBV7-2; 8 bases fit TRBD1. J lost 4 bases, V lost 4 bases, and 11 bases had no gene match. The germline V gene encodes CDR1 SGHTA and CDR2 FQGNSA. The CDR3 runs to 16 residues.

This clone showed up just a few times. The chain has TRBV2 and TRBJ2-7; TRBD1 aligns across 7 bases. The CDR3 length is 13 residues. Looked up from germline, CDR1 is SNHLY and CDR2 is FYNNEI. Losses at the gene ends were 2 bases for V and 6 bases for J; bases not matched to a gene: 4. CDR3 DNA sequence: TGTGCCAGCAGTGAACTGACAGGGTCCGAGCAGTACTTC. It is translated as CASSELTGSEQYF.

J is TRBJ2-2 and V is TRBV9, with 10 positions matching TRBD2. The CDR3 contains 15 residues. Germline lookup yields CDR1 SGDLS and CDR2 YYNGEE. Trimming took 4 bases from V and 8 from J; bases not matched to a gene: 8. The CDR3 reads CASSSSGGARGELFF. CDR3 coding DNA: TGTGCCAGCAGCTCCAGCGGGGGGGCCCGTGGGGAGCTGTTTTTT.

The rearrangement links TRBV15 to TRBJ1-5; 10 bases are a match to TRBD1. The CDR3 loop spans 17 amino acids. V shed 2 bases, J shed 2 bases, and the junction held 6 bases outside the gene matches. Germline loops: CDR1 LNHNV, CDR2 YYDKDF (reference sequence). The CDR3 sequence is CATSRQRTGGGNQPQHF. The CDR3 DNA reads as TGTGCCACCAGCAGACAAAGGACAGGGGGAGGCAATCAGCCCCAGCATTTT.

In DNA, the CDR3 is TGTGCCAGCAGTGAAGCGCTTTCGAGGGGGTATATCTCTGGGGCCAACGTCCTGACTTTC. Amino acids: CASSEALSRGYISGANVLTF. The J gene is TRBJ2-6, the V gene TRBV2, with D perhaps TRBD1 (6 bases). V lost 0 bases and J lost 0, with 18 bases in between. The CDR3 sequence is 20 residues long. CDR1 and CDR2 from the germline V gene are SNHLY and FYNNEI.

CDR3 in DNA: TGCGCCAGCAGTCCGTTTTTAGATACGCAGTATTTT. Its translation is CASSPFLDTQYF. The chain couples TRBV5-1 to TRBJ2-3; D not certain. This CDR3 is built from 12 residues. Germline V gene data show CDR1 as SGHRS and CDR2 as YFSETQ. Trimming shortened V by 5 bases and J by 5 bases, and 9 bases separated the two germline ends. Supplemented by reference TRBV5-1 and TRBJ2-3, the full variable domain reads KAGVTQTPRYLIKTRGQQVTLSCSPISGHRSVSWYQQTPGQGLQFLFEYFSETQRNKGNFPGRFSGRQFSNSRSEMNVSTLELGDSALYLCASSPFLDTQYFGPGTRLTVL.

The chain uses TRBV5-6 and TRBJ2-5; D gene unclear. The better agreement between TRBJ2-7 and the DNA end casts doubt on the J call. The germline V gene has CDR1 SGHDT and CDR2 YYEEEE. CDR3 length equals 14 residues. CDR3 region: CASSPYGSQVEQYF. The CDR3 DNA sequence: TGTGCCAGCAGCCCCTATGGCAGTCAGGTCGAGCAGTACTTC.

J is TRBJ2-7 and V is TRBV9, with 11 bases identical to TRBD2. This CDR3 is built from 15 residues. Trimming took 4 bases from V and 2 from J; bases not matched to a gene: 5. Germline V gives CDR1 SGDLS, CDR2 YYNGEE. DNA for the CDR3: TGTGCCAGCAGCCCGGGACTAGCGGTTACCTACGAGCAGTACTTC. This encodes CASSPGLAVTYEQYF.

This chain uses TRBV10-1 with TRBJ1-6; tentatively, D is TRBD1 (5 bases). CDR1 is WNHNN, CDR2 SYGVQD, per germline (reference sequence). This CDR3 has 13 amino acids. CDR3 protein: CATPGFHNSPLHF. The CDR3 bases are TGCGCGACGCCAGGGTTTCATAATTCACCCCTCCACTTT.

The chain has TRBV6-5 and TRBJ2-7; 12 nucleotides agree with TRBD1. Looked up from germline, CDR1 is MNHEY and CDR2 is SVGAGI. The trim removed 6 bases at V and 2 bases at J, leaving 5 bases unmatched. The CDR3 runs 15 residues. This CDR3 reads CASSLRDRGPYEQYF. CDR3 bases: TGTGCCAGCAGCCTCCGGGACAGGGGGCCCTACGAGCAGTACTTC.

This clone was seen a handful of times. The rearrangement uses TRBV29-1 and TRBJ2-2; the match to TRBD2 covers 7 bases. V lost 7 bases to trimming and J lost 7 bases; unmatched junction nucleotides: 6. The CDR3 contains 12 residues. Germline V CDR1 and CDR2: SQVTM, ANQGSEA. Here the CDR3 DNA reads TGCAGCGGGGGGAGGGCGATCGGGGAGCTGTTTTTT. Translation: CSGGRAIGELFF.

The J gene is TRBJ1-2, the V gene TRBV27; D is unresolved. Germline V gives CDR1 MNHEY, CDR2 SMNVEV (reference sequence). The CDR3 has 13 residues. Trimming cost V 3 bases and J 8 bases, with 13 bases left between them. CDR3 sequence: CASSFTSLGGYTF. In nucleotides, the CDR3 is TGTGCCAGCAGTTTCACTTCACTAGGAGGCTACACCTTC.

To note about this clone: The same CDR3 also results from other DNA sequences found in this sample. The rearrangement joins TRBV4-2 to TRBJ2-6, with D hard to call. This CDR3 has 15 residues. Germline V CDR1 and CDR2: LGHNA, YNFKEQ. V gave up 0 bases and J gave up 4 bases, with 7 bases separating them. CDR3 sequence: CASSQERSGANVLTF. In nucleotides, the CDR3 is TGTGCCAGCAGCCAAGAGCGGTCAGGGGCCAACGTCCTGACTTTC.

The chain couples TRBV7-9 to TRBJ2-7, with TRBD2 matching over 9 bases. CDR1 is SEHNR and CDR2 is FQNEAQ in the germline V gene (reference sequence). V dropped 3 bases and J dropped 3; count of bases not matched to a gene: 3. This CDR3 spans 14 amino acids. The CDR3 sequence is CASSFGTSFYEQYF. The CDR3 DNA reads TGTGCCAGCAGCTTTGGGACTAGCTTCTACGAGCAGTACTTC.

This chain uses TRBV2 with TRBJ1-5; 10 positions agree with TRBD1. V dropped 5 bases and J dropped 7; count of bases not matched to a gene: 8. The germline CDR1 and CDR2 sequences are SNHLY and FYNNEI. The CDR3 consists of 15 residues. The CDR3 sequence is CASSRDRGGGQPQHF. As DNA, the CDR3 is TGTGCCAGCAGTAGGGACAGGGGAGGCGGGCAGCCCCAGCATTTT.

The V call is TRBV28, the J call TRBJ2-5, with 8 positions matching TRBD1. From germline, CDR1 is MDHEN and CDR2 SYDVKM. This CDR3 has 14 amino acids. The ends lost 5 bases at V and 3 bases at J; junction bases unmatched: 5. The CDR3 spells CASSPTGAEETQYF. The CDR3 DNA sequence: TGTGCCAGCAGTCCGACAGGGGCTGAAGAGACCCAGTACTTC.

V and J are TRBV9 and TRBJ1-2, with TRBD1 matching 7 bases. The V and J ends lost 4 bases and 1 base, in that order; junction bases with no gene match: 1. This CDR3 region has 13 residues. The germline V gene has CDR1 SGDLS and CDR2 YYNGEE. The CDR3, as DNA: TGTGCCAGCAGCCAGGGGGGTAACTATGGCTACACCTTC. Translating it yields CASSQGGNYGYTF. Drawing the rest from reference TRBV9 and TRBJ1-2, the complete variable domain is DSGVTQTPKHLITATGQRVTLRCSPRSGDLSVYWYQQSLDQGLQFLIQYYNGEERAKGNILERFSAQQFPDLHSELNLSSLELGDSALYFCASSQGGNYGYTFGSGTRLTVV.